This TCR beta chain was recovered during a study of cytomegalovirus exposure and HLA in healthy donors. Study-wide points: Researchers catalogued about 160 TCR beta chains as cytomegalovirus-associated. Immune exposure information comprised only CMV serostatus. Among CMV-associated TCR beta chains, most appeared HLA-restricted in a later analysis. Reported results showed that the classifier diagnosed cytomegalovirus status with high specificity and sensitivity.

CDR1 and CDR2 from the germline V gene are SGHVS and FQNEAQ. With V trimmed by 3 bases and J by 7 bases, 6 bases remained unmatched. This CDR3 is 15 amino acids long. This clone has more than one count but fewer than ten. Its antigen is unidentified. The PCR used 60 Vbeta and 13 Jbeta primers. Sequencing was performed with immunoSEQ multiplex PCR; in TCRdb, only in-frame clones are kept and a portion is missing. The data hold around 120,000 clones, with around 79% observed a single time. This clonotype was obtained from a woman aged 40 to 50 in good health and CMV-seronegative. The sequencing input was PBMCs. The gene calls are TRBV7-8 and TRBJ1-2; TRBD1 aligns across 12 bases. The CDR3 coding sequence is TGTGCCAGCAGCTTGGGCGGGACAGGGGGCTTTGGCTACACCTTC. As protein: CASSLGGTGGFGYTF.